The T cell receptor beta chain under discussion was sequenced for a study of T-cell reconstitution after alpha-beta-depleted transplantation in children. The CDR3 runs to 12 residues. The V and J ends lost 8 bases and 4 bases respectively, with 11 bases between them. CDR1 is MNHEY, CDR2 SVGEGT, per germline. This clonotype came up many times. Preparing the TCRbeta library involved the use of unique molecular identifiers. One entry per CDR3 protein, called by TCRdb with MiXCR from the PCR reads. Of about 150,000 distinct CDR3 sequences listed, over 8.5% are singletons. Sequences were derived from PBMCs, sampled before TCRalphabeta/CD19-depleted stem cell transplant. The receptor was derived from a boy between 2 and 15 years old with acute myeloid leukemia, due to receive a stem cell transplant. The V gene is TRBV6-2 or TRBV6-3, the J gene TRBJ1-1; D is possibly TRBD1 (6 bases). CDR3 in DNA: TGTGCCAGCCAGACAGGTCGCACTGAAGCTTTCTTT. Translation: CASQTGRTEAFF.